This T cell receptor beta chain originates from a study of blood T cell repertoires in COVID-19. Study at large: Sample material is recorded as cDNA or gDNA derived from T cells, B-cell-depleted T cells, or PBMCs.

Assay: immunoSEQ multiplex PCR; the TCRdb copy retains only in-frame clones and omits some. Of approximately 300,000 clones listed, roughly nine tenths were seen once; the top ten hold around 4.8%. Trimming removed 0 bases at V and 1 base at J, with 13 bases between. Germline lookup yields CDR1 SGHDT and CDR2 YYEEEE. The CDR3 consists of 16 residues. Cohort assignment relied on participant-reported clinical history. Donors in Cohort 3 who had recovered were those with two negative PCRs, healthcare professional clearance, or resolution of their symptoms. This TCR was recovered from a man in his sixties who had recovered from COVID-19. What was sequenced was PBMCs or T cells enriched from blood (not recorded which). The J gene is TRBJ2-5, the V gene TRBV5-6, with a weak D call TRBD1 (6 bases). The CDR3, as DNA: TGTGCCAGCAGCTTGGAGCCCTGGACAGTCCAAGAGACCCAGTACTTC. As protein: CASSLEPWTVQETQYF.